This T cell receptor (beta chain) was sequenced for a study of STAT5B mutations in CD4+ large granular lymphocyte leukemia. Study-level findings and limits: Patient CD4-sorted repertoires looked more clonal than healthy CD4+ repertoires, even without putative leukemic clones. About 26% of private leukemic clonotypes occurred rarely in other patients' non-leukemic repertoires.

Of note for this clone: The target antigen is unknown.

This CDR3 spans 19 amino acids. Unmatched junction bases numbered 11, after V lost 4 bases and J lost 0 bases. Per the germline V gene, CDR1 is SGDLS and CDR2 is YYNGEE. The authors' processing: Productive clonotypes were detectable down to 2.59 x 10-5 frequency. Profiling relied on immunoSEQ multiplex PCR, and the TCRdb table lists in-frame clones only, not all of them. V and J calls and clone size are copied from that table; D and trimming were computed from the DNA. The table has roughly 25,000 clones, just under 75% seen once; the top ten hold around a tenth. Buffy coats from healthy blood donors served as controls.

The sequence was collected from a human donor in good health. Sequenced input: CD4+ T cells from blood buffy coats. The gene calls are TRBV9 and TRBJ2-5, with 14 bases matching TRBD2. Here the CDR3 reads CASSSGTSGGAKYQETQYF. CDR3 nucleotides: TGTGCCAGCAGCTCCGGGACTAGCGGGGGAGCTAAGTACCAAGAGACCCAGTACTTC.